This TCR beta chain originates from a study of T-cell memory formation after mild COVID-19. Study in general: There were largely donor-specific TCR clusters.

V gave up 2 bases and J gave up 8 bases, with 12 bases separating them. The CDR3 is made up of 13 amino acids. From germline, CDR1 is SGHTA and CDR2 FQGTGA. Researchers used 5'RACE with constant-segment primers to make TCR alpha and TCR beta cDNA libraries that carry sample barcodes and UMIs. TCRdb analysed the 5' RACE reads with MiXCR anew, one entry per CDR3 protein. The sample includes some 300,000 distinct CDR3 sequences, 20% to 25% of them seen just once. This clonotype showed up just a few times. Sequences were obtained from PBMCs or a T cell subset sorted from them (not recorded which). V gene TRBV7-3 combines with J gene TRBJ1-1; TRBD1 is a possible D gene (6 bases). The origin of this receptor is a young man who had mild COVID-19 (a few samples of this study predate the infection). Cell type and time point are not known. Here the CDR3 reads CASSLLGTGEAFF. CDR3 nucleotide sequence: TGTGCCAGCAGCTTACTGGGTACAGGGGAAGCTTTCTTT. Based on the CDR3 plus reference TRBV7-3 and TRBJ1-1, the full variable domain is GAGVSQTPSNKVTEKGKYVELRCDPISGHTALYWYRQSLGQGPEFLIYFQGTGAADDSGLPNDRFFAVRPEGSVSTLKIQRTERGDSAVYLCASSLLGTGEAFFGQGTRLTVV.